The 5 T cell receptor beta chains below all came from one sample that was sequenced in a study of cytomegalovirus exposure and HLA in healthy donors. The PCR used 60 Vbeta and 13 Jbeta primers. The method was immunoSEQ multiplex PCR; TCRdb's version includes in-frame clones alone and lacks a portion of them. This table has about 170,000 clones, 75% to 80% appearing once. The source material was PBMCs. These receptors were obtained from a man aged 40-50 years in good health and CMV-seropositive.

CDR3 coding DNA: TGCGCCAGCAAGGTGGAGGGGATGAACACTGAAGCTTTCTTT. Protein: CASKVEGMNTEAFF. The chain links TRBV5-1 to TRBJ1-1; weak D call: TRBD1 (5 bases). Trimming removed 6 bases at V and 0 bases at J, with 12 bases between. Germline assignment: CDR1 SGHRS and CDR2 YFSETQ. The CDR3 covers 14 residues.

The genes are TRBV29-1 and TRBJ1-2; 10 bases are a match to TRBD1. CDR1 is SQVTM and CDR2 is ANQGSEA in the germline V gene. The CDR3 runs 12 residues. Trimming removed 6 bases from V and 5 bases from J; junction bases left unmatched: 3. The CDR3 DNA follows: TGCAGCGTAGCGGACAGGGGGTATGGCTACACCTTC. It codes for CSVADRGYGYTF.

The chain links TRBV5-1 to TRBJ2-3, with 9 bases lining up with TRBD2. V lost 4 bases, J lost 0 bases, and 6 bases stayed unmatched. Germline V gives CDR1 SGHRS, CDR2 YFSETQ. The CDR3 length is 16 residues. CDR3 nucleotides: TGCGCCAGCAGCCTATCTAGCGGGATAAGCACAGATACGCAGTATTTT. Translated: CASSLSSGISTDTQYF.

The sample holds one count of this clone. The chain couples TRBV4-1 to TRBJ1-5; D is possibly TRBD1 (5 bases). V lost 4 bases, J lost 2 bases, and 12 bases lay in between. From germline, CDR1 is MGHRA and CDR2 YSYEKL. CDR3 length equals 15 residues. The CDR3 DNA is TGCGCCAGCAGCCCGCTGCAGGGCGGCAATCAGCCCCAGCATTTT. It specifies CASSPLQGGNQPQHF.

The chain links TRBV11-2 to TRBJ2-7, with TRBD1 matching 7 bases. Germline lookup yields CDR1 SGHAT and CDR2 FQNNGV. V was clipped by 3 bases and J by 1 base; unmatched bases: 9. The CDR3 runs 16 residues. CDR3: CASSFSNRGPSYEQYF. The CDR3 DNA reads as TGTGCCAGCAGCTTTTCCAACAGGGGTCCGTCCTACGAGCAGTACTTC.